The rows below give T cell receptor beta chains drawn from one sample of a study of identical twins. TCRdb called the 5' RACE reads again in MiXCR, with one record for every CDR3 protein. The sample contains just over 450,000 distinct CDR3 sequences, approximately 15% of which appear only once. This sample also appeared in a second study, on yellow fever vaccine responses in identical twins.

The sequenced material came from CD4+ T cells sorted from blood. The receptors shown here come from a woman younger than 30 in good health. The CDR3 runs from the conserved cysteine through the conserved F or W. D genes are given only for firm matches. Clone size appears in some rows only: once, few, many, or a class for an expanded clone.

>TRBV12-3/TRBV12-4|TRBJ2-3|NA|TRBD2
CASSPQGLAGEQYF
TGTGCCAGCAGTCCACAGGGACTAGCGGGGGAGCAGTATTTT
>TRBV28|TRBJ2-3|NA|TRBD2
CASSSPGPAGGTDTQYF
TGTGCCAGCAGTTCTCCGGGACCAGCGGGGGGCACAGATACGCAGTATTTT
>TRBV12-3/TRBV12-4|TRBJ2-3|many|NA
CASSLRRTSTDTQYF
TGTGCCAGCAGTTTACGGCGGACTAGCACAGATACGCAGTATTTT
>TRBV13|TRBJ1-2|NA|NA
CASSFHPQGTSYGYTF
TGTGCCAGCAGCTTTCACCCTCAGGGGACCTCCTATGGCTACACCTTC
>TRBV6-1|TRBJ2-1|few|TRBD2
CASSRTREGEQFF
TGTGCCAGCAGCCGTACGCGGGAGGGCGAGCAGTTCTTC
>TRBV28|TRBJ1-5|few|NA
CASSLFFGTNSNQPQHF
TGTGCCAGCAGTTTATTTTTTGGCACCAATAGCAATCAGCCCCAGCATTTT
>TRBV5-1|TRBJ2-1|many|TRBD1
CASSSDRASYNEQFF
TGCGCCAGCAGCTCGGACAGGGCCTCCTACAATGAGCAGTTCTTC
>TRBV3-1|TRBJ1-1|few|NA
CASSQDDGHPSTEAFF
TGTGCCAGCAGCCAGGATGATGGGCACCCCTCCACTGAAGCTTTCTTT
>TRBV6-5|TRBJ2-7|NA|TRBD2
CASSYSSGSVSYEQYF
TGTGCCAGCAGTTACTCTAGCGGGAGTGTTTCTTACGAGCAGTACTTC
>TRBV5-1|TRBJ2-1|few|TRBD2
CASRYGGTSDEQFF
TGCGCCAGCAGATACGGCGGGACTAGCGATGAGCAGTTCTTC
>TRBV7-9|TRBJ2-1|NA|NA
CASSASGTGNEQFF
TGTGCCAGCAGCGCCTCCGGGACTGGCAATGAGCAGTTCTTC
>TRBV18|TRBJ2-5|NA|NA
CASFTGIQETQYF
TGTGCCAGCTTTACAGGGATACAAGAGACCCAGTACTTC
>TRBV4-3|TRBJ2-3|few|NA
CASSQARTGAGTDTQYF
TGCGCCAGCAGCCAGGCAAGGACCGGGGCCGGCACAGATACGCAGTATTTT
>TRBV27|TRBJ2-4|NA|NA
CASSPRTGSVDIQYF
TGTGCCAGCAGTCCTAGGACGGGATCCGTGGACATTCAGTACTTC